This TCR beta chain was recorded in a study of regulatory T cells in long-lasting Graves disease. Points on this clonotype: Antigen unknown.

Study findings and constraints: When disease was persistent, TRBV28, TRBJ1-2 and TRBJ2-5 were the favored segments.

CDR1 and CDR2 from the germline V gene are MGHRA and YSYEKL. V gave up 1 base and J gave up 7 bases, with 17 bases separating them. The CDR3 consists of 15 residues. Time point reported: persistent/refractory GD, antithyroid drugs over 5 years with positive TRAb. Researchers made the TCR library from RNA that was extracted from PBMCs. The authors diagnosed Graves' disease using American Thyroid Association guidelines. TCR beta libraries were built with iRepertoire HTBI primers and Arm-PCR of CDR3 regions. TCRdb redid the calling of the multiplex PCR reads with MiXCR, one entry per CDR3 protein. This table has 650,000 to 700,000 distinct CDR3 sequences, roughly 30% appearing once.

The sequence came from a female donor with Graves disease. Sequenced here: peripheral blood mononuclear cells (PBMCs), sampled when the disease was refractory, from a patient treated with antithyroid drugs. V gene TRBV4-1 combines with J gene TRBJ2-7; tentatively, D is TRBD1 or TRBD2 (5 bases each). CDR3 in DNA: TGCGCCAGCAGCCAAGTAACCGGGACCTCAAAAGAGCAGTACTTC. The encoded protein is CASSQVTGTSKEQYF.